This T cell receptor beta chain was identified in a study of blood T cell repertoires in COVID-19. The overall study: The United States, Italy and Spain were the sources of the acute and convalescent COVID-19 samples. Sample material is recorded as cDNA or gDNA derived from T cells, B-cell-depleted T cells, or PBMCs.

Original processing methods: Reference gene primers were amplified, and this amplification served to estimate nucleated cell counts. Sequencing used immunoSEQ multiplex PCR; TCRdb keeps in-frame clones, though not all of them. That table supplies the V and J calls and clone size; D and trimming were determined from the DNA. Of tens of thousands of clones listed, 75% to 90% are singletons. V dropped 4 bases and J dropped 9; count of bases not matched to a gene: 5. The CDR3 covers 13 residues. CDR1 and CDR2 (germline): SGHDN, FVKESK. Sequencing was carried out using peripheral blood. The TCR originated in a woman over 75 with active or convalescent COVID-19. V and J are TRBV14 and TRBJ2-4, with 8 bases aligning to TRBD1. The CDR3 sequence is CASSRTGSGIQYF. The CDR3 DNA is TGTGCCAGCAGCCGGACAGGGTCCGGCATTCAGTACTTC.